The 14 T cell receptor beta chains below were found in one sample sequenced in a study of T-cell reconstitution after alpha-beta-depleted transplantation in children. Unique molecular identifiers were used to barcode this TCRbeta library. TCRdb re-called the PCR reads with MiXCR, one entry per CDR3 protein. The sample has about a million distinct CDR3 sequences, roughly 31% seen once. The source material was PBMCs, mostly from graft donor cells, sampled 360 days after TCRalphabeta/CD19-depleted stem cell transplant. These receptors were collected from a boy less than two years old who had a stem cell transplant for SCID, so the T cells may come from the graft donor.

The CDR3 nucleotides read TGTGCCAGCAAGCGAACTAGCGGGGGGTTTGATGAGCAGTTCTTC. This translates into CASKRTSGGFDEQFF. V is TRBV2 and J is TRBJ2-1; 12 bases match TRBD2. Germline CDR1 is SNHLY and CDR2 is FYNNEI. The ends lost 7 bases at V and 8 bases at J; junction bases unmatched: 9. This CDR3 contains 15 residues.

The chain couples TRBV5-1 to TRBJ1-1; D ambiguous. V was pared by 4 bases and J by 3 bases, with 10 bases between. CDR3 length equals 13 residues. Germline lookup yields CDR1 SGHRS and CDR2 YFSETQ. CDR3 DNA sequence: TGCGCCAGCAGCGTGGGAGCAGACACTGAAGCTTTCTTT. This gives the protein CASSVGADTEAFF.

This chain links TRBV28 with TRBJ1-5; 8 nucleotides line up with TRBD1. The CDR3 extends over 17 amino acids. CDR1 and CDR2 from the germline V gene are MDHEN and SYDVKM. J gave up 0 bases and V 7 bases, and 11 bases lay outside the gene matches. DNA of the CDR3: TGTGCCAGCATAGTGGACAGGGCTCCCCGTAGCAATCAGCCCCAGCATTTT. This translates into CASIVDRAPRSNQPQHF.

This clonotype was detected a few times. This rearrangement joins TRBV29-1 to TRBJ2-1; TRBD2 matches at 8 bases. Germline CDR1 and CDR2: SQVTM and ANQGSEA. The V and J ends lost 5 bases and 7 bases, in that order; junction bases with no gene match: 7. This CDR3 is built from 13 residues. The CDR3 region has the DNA TGCAGCGTTCCGCGGGGGGCCTTGAATGAGCAGTTCTTC. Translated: CSVPRGALNEQFF.

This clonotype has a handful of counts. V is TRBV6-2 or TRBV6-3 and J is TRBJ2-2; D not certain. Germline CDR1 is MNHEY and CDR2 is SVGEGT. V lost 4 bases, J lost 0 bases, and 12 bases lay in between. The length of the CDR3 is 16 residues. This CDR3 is CASSWASSANTGELFF. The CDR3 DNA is TGTGCCAGCAGTTGGGCCAGCTCCGCGAACACCGGGGAGCTGTTTTTT.

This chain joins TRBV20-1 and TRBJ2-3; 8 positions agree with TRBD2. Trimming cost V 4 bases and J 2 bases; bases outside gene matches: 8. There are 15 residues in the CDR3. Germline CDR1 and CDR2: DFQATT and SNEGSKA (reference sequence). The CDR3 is CSATTGGGYTDTQYF. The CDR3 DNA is TGCAGTGCTACTACCGGGGGGGGGTACACAGATACGCAGTATTTT.

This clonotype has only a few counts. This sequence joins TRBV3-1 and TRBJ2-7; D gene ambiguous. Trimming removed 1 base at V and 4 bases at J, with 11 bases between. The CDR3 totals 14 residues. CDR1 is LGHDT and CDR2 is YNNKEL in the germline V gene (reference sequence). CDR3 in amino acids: CASSQGNLPYEQYF. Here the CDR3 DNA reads TGTGCCAGCAGCCAAGGTAATCTGCCGTACGAGCAGTACTTC.

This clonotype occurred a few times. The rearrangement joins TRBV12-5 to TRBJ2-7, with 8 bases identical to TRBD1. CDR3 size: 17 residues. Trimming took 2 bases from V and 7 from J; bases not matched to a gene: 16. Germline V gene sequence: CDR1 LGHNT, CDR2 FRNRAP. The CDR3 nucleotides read TGTGCTAGTGGTTTGCCCCCTCGGGGACAGGCGGTTGGTGAGCAGTACTTC. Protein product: CASGLPPRGQAVGEQYF.

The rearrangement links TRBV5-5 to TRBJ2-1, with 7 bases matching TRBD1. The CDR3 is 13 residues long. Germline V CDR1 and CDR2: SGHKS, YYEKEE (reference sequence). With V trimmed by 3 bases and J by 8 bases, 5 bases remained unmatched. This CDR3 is CASSWAGGDEQFF. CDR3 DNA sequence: TGTGCCAGCAGCTGGGCAGGGGGTGATGAGCAGTTCTTC.

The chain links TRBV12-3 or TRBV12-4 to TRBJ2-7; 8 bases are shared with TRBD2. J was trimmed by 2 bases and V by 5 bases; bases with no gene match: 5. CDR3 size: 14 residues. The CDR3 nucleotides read TGTGCCAGCAGTCCGGGGACTAGGACCTACGAGCAGTACTTC. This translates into CASSPGTRTYEQYF.

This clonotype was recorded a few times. CDR3 sequence reads: CASSQVARGQPQHF. The CDR3 region has the DNA TGCGCCAGCAGCCAAGTGGCCCGAGGGCAGCCCCAGCATTTT. The rearrangement uses TRBV4-1 and TRBJ1-5; no definite D call. The length of the CDR3 is 14 residues. V was pared by 1 base and J by 7 bases, with 11 bases between. CDR1 MGHRA and CDR2 YSYEKL come from the germline V gene.

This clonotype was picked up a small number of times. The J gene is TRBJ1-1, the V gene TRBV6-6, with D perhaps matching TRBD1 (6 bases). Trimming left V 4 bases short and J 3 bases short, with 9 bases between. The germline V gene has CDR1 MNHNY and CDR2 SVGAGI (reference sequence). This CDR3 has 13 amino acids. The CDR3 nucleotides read TGTGCCAGCAGTTTGCACAGGGACACTGAAGCTTTCTTT. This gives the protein CASSLHRDTEAFF.

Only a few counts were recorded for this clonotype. CDR3 amino acids: CASSLAPGQGASEAFF. The CDR3, as DNA: TGCGCCAGCAGCTTGGCCCCTGGACAGGGGGCTAGTGAAGCTTTCTTT. The V gene is TRBV5-1, the J gene TRBJ1-1, with 11 bases aligning to TRBD1. The CDR3 covers 16 residues. Germline CDR1 reads SGHRS; CDR2 reads YFSETQ. V shed 0 bases, J shed 7 bases, and the junction held 8 bases outside the gene matches.

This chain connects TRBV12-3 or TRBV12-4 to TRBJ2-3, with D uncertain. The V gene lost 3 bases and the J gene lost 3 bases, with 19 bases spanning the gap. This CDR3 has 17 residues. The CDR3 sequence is CASSFGSRRLRTDTQYF. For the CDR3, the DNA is TGTGCCAGCAGTTTCGGGTCAAGGCGGTTACGGACAGATACGCAGTATTTT.